The T cell receptor (beta chain) under discussion was sequenced for a study of human T cells and chemical hapten exposure. Regarding time point: healthy volunteer bleed at 6 weeks. Unfractionated whole blood yielded the extracted total RNA. As the library was built, unique molecular identifiers were attached to individual cDNA molecules. TCRdb passed the RACE reads through MiXCR, listing each CDR3 protein once. The repertoire has around 80,000 distinct CDR3 sequences, under 10% of them found once; the top ten carry around 1.4%. This clonotype has only one observation. With 0 bases clipped from V and 0 bases from J, the junction kept 3 bases outside the gene matches. The CDR3 extends over 16 amino acids. The germline gives CDR1 SGHRS, CDR2 YFSETQ.

The sequencing sample was made of whole blood. This chain uses TRBV5-1 with TRBJ2-5, with TRBD2 identical over 9 bases. This TCR derives from a male donor in good health. Some clones in this sample may be carry-over from other donors' samples. For the CDR3, the DNA is TGCGCCAGCAGCTTGGGGACTAGCGATAACCAAGAGACCCAGTACTTC. This codes for CASSLGTSDNQETQYF.